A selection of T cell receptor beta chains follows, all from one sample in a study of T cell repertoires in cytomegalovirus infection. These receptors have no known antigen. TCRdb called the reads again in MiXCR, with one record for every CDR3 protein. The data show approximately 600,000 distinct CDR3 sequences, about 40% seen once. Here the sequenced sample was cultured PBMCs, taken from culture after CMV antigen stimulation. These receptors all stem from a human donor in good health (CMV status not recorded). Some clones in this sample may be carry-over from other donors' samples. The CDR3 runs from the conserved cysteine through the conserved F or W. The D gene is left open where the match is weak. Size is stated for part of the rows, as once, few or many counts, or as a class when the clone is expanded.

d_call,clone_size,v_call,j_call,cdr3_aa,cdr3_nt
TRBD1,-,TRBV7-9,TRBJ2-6,CASSRGQGGTAGANVLTF,TGTGCCAGCAGCCGAGGACAGGGGGGGACCGCTGGGGCCAACGTCCTGACTTTC
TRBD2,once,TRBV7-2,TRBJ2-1,CASSLAGATIYNEQFF,TGTGCCAGCAGCTTGGCGGGAGCAACAATCTACAATGAGCAGTTCTTC
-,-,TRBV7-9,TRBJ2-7,CASSFTRDEQYF,TGTGCCAGCAGCTTCACAAGGGACGAGCAGTACTTC
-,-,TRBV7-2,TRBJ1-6,CASSLAQGGNSPLHF,TGTGCCAGCAGCCTAGCCCAGGGCGGTAATTCACCCCTCCACTTT
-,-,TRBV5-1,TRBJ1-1,CASSQYGQLNTEAFF,TGCGCCAGCAGCCAATACGGACAGCTGAACACTGAAGCTTTCTTT
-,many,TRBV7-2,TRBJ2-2,CASSLARRVRSVELFF,TGTGCCAGCAGCTTAGCGCGTCGGGTCCGTTCCGTGGAGCTGTTTTTT
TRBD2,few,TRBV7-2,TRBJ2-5,CASSLVWGGSDSETQYF,TGTGCCAGCAGCTTAGTTTGGGGCGGGAGTGACTCGGAGACCCAGTACTTC
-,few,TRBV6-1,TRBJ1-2,CASSGSSGGRDGYTF,TGTGCCAGCAGTGGATCCTCCGGGGGGAGGGATGGCTACACCTTC
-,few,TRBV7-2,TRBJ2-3,CASSLSGLARGADTQYF,TGTGCCAGCAGCTTATCTGGTTTAGCGAGGGGGGCAGATACGCAGTATTTT
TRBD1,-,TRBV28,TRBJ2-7,CASGSPRDRGSYEQYF,TGTGCCAGCGGGAGCCCCCGGGACAGGGGTTCCTACGAGCAGTACTTC
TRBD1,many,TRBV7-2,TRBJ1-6,CASSPGTGRSPLHF,TGTGCCAGCAGCCCCGGGACAGGGCGGTCACCCCTCCACTTT
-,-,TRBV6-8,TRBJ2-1,CASSYSNAVNEQFF,TGTGCCAGCAGTTACTCGAACGCCGTAAATGAGCAGTTCTTC
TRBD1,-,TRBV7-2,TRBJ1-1,CASSLGVGQGMNTEAFF,TGTGCCAGCAGCCTAGGGGTGGGACAGGGGATGAACACTGAAGCTTTCTTT
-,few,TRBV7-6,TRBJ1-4,CASSFPRKGEKLFF,TGTGCCAGCAGCTTCCCCAGGAAGGGTGAAAAACTGTTTTTT
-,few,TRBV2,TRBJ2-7,CATMGDGLVYEQYF,TGTGCCACCATGGGGGACGGATTAGTATACGAGCAGTACTTC
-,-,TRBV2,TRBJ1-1,CASSERAGVNTEAFF,TGTGCCAGCAGTGAAAGGGCGGGGGTGAACACTGAAGCTTTCTTT
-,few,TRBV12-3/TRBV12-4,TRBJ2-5,CASSPIRGAQYF,TGTGCCAGCAGCCCGATACGTGGGGCCCAGTACTTC
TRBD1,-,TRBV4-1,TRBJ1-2,CASSQTNGTGYGYGYTF,TGCGCCAGCAGCCAAACCAATGGGACAGGCTATGGCTATGGCTACACCTTC
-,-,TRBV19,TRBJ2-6,CASHPLLSGANVLTF,TGTGCCAGCCACCCTCTACTCTCCGGGGCCAACGTCCTGACTTTC
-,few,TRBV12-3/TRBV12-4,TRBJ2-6,CASSNRLSGANVLTF,TGTGCCAGCAGTAACAGGCTCTCTGGGGCCAACGTCCTGACTTTC
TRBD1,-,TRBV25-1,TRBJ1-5,CASSGQGNNQPQHF,TGTGCCAGCAGTGGACAGGGGAACAATCAGCCCCAGCATTTT
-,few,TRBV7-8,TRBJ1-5,CASSSTPTQQPQHF,TGTGCCAGCAGCTCGACCCCTACCCAGCAGCCCCAGCATTTT
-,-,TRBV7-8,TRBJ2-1,CASSSLAWYNEQFF,TGTGCCAGCAGCTCCTTAGCCTGGTACAATGAGCAGTTCTTC
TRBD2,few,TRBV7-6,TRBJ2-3,CASSTGLAGHTDTQYF,TGTGCCAGCAGCACGGGACTAGCGGGGCACACAGATACGCAGTATTTT
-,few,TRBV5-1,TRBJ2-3,CASRESDNTDTQYF,TGCGCCAGCAGGGAGTCAGACAACACAGATACGCAGTATTTT
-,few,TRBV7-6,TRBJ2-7,CASSLSLWGPAYEQYF,TGTGCCAGCAGCTTATCGCTCTGGGGGCCGGCTTACGAGCAGTACTTC
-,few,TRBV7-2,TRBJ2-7,CASSRAPYEQYF,TGTGCCAGCAGCCGTGCCCCCTACGAGCAGTACTTC
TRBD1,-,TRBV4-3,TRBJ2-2,CASSQITGVTGELFF,TGCGCCAGCAGCCAAATAACAGGGGTCACCGGGGAGCTGTTTTTT
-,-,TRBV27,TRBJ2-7,CASSLGQGTEQYF,TGTGCCAGCAGCCTCGGGCAGGGGACCGAGCAGTACTTC
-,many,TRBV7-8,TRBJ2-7,CASSLKGGRLYEQYF,TGTGCCAGCAGCTTAAAGGGTGGGAGGCTCTACGAGCAGTACTTC
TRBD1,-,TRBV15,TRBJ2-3,CATSRDRGGSPDTQYF,TGTGCCACCAGCAGAGATAGAGGGGGCTCACCAGATACGCAGTATTTT
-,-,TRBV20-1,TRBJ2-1,CSARGIRGRHNEQFF,TGCAGTGCTAGAGGAATAAGAGGGCGCCACAATGAGCAGTTCTTC
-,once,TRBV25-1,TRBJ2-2,CASSDSGVAGHTGELFF,TGTGCCAGCAGTGATTCGGGGGTGGCAGGGCATACCGGGGAGCTGTTTTTT
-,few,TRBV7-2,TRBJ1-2,CASSLTGTSIRYTF,TGTGCCAGCAGCCTAACCGGGACGTCGATCCGCTACACCTTC
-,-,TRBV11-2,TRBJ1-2,CASSLTGVYRGYTF,TGTGCCAGCAGCTTAACGGGGGTCTATCGTGGCTACACCTTC
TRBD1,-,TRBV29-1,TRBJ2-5,CSASTGPGETQYF,TGCAGCGCCTCGACAGGGCCCGGGGAGACCCAGTACTTC
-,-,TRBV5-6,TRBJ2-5,CASSLRGGNQETQYF,TGTGCCAGCAGCCTCAGGGGGGGGAACCAAGAGACCCAGTACTTC
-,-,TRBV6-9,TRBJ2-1,CASSYERFSYNEQFF,TGTGCCAGCAGTTATGAGAGATTCTCCTACAATGAGCAGTTCTTC
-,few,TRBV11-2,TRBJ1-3,CASSPDPSGNTIYF,TGTGCCAGCAGCCCAGATCCCTCTGGAAACACCATATATTTT
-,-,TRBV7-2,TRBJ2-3,CASSLSPAADTQYF,TGTGCCAGCAGCTTGTCCCCGGCGGCAGATACGCAGTATTTT
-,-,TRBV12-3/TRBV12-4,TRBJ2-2,CASSFRKNTGELFF,TGTGCCAGCAGTTTCAGGAAGAACACCGGGGAGCTGTTTTTT
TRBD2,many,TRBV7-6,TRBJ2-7,CASSLQTSGKDEQYF,TGTGCCAGCAGCCTCCAGACTAGCGGGAAAGATGAGCAGTACTTC
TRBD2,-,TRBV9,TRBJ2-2,CASSVSGAGGGELFF,TGTGCCAGCAGCGTCTCCGGGGCGGGAGGTGGAGAGCTGTTTTTT
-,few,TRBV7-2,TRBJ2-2,CASSLALGAVTGELFF,TGTGCCAGCAGCTTAGCCCTCGGGGCCGTCACCGGGGAGCTGTTTTTT
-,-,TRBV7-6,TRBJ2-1,CASSLGRPAGDEQFF,TGTGCCAGCAGCTTAGGTCGACCGGCGGGCGATGAGCAGTTCTTC
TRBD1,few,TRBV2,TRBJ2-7,CASSGTGYSEQYF,TGTGCCAGCTCCGGGACAGGGTATTCCGAGCAGTACTTC